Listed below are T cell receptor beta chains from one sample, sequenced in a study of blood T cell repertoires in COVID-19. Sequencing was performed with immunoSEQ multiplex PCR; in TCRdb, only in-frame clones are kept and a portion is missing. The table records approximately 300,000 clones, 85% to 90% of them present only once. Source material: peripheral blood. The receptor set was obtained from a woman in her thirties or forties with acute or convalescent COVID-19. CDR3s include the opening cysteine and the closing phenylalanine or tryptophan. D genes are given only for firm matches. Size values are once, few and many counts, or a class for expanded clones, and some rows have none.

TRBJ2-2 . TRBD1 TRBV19 TGTGCCAGTAGTATTAGGGGGCTGAACACCGGGGAGCTGTTTTTT CASSIRGLNTGELFF
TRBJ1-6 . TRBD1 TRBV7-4 TGTGCCAGCAGCTTATTCCCCCGGGACAGGCGATTAACCTCCTATAATTCACCCCTCCACTTT CASSLFPRDRRLTSYNSPLHF
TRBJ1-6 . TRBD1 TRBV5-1 TGCGCCAGCAGCACGGGACAGGTCAATAATTCACCCCTCCACTTT CASSTGQVNNSPLHF
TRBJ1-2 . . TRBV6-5 TGTGCCAGCAGAGACCCAGGCAACTATGGCTACACCTTC CASRDPGNYGYTF
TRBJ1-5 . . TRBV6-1 TGTGCCAGCGGTGATGCGGGTCAGCCCCAGCATTTT CASGDAGQPQHF
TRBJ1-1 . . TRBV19 TGTGCCAGTAGTCACGGAGCAGGGATGAACACTGAAGCTTTCTTT CASSHGAGMNTEAFF
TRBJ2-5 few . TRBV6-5 TGTGCCAGCAGTTACGGGCTCCAAGAGACCCAGTACTTC CASSYGLQETQYF
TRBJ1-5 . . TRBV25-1 TGTGCCAGCAGTGAATACCAGGGCAGCGATCAGCCCCAGCATTTT CASSEYQGSDQPQHF
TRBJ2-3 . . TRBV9 TGTGCCAGCAGCGTAGCGCCCCAGGGATGGAGTCATACGCAGTATTTT CASSVAPQGWSHTQYF
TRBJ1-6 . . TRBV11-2 TGTGCCAGCAGCTTCGGGACAAAGGGGACACCCCTCCACTTT CASSFGTKGTPLHF
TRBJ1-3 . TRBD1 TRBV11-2 TGTGCCAGCAGCGAACAGGGGGCGGCCGGAAACACCATATATTTT CASSEQGAAGNTIYF
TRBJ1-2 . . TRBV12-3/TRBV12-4 TGTGCCAGCCTACAGGGCTATGGCTACACCTTC CASLQGYGYTF
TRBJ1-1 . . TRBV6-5 TGTGCCAGCATAACCCGTGGAGCTTTCCCCTCTGAAGCTTTCTTT CASITRGAFPSEAFF
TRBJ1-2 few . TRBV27 TGTGCCAGCTGTTCTCCGTCCGGTCTTAACTATGGCTACACCTTC CASCSPSGLNYGYTF
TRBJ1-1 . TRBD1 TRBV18 TGTGCCAGCTCAACAGGGGCGGTAGGCACTGAAGCTTTCTTT CASSTGAVGTEAFF
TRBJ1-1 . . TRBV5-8 TGTGCCAGCAGCTCATACAGGGTTCGGACTGAAGCTTTCTTT CASSSYRVRTEAFF
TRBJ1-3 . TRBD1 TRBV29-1 TGCAGCGTTAACTTCGGGACAGGGGGCTTCACTGGAAACACCATATATTTT CSVNFGTGGFTGNTIYF
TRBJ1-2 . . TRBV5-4 TGTGCCAGCAGCGCTGGACAGACCTTTAACTATGGCTACACCTTC CASSAGQTFNYGYTF
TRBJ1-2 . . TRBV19 TGTGCCAGTAGTATGGGCATTAACTATGGCTACACCTTC CASSMGINYGYTF
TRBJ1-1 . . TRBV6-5 TGTGCCAGCAGTTACGGCAGGAACACTGAAGCTTTCTTT CASSYGRNTEAFF
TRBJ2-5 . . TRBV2 TGTGCCAGCCAGTACCAAGAGACCCAGTACTTC CASQYQETQYF
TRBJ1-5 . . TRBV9 TGTGCCAGCAGCGTAGCAGGGTATAGCAATCAGCCCCAGCATTTT CASSVAGYSNQPQHF
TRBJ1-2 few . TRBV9 TGTGCCAGCACGCGTAGCTTGGAAGGGGGAGCTAACTATGGCTACACCTTC CASTRSLEGGANYGYTF
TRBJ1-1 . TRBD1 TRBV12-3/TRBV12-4 TGTGCCAGCGGATACAGGGGGATCACTGAAGCTTTCTTT CASGYRGITEAFF
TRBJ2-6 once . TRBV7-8 TGTGCCAGCAGCTTGCCGACAGGCCTCTCTGGGGCCAACGTCCTGACTTTC CASSLPTGLSGANVLTF
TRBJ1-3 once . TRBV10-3 TGTGCCATCAGTGAGTTCGGCCTAGGACAGCCTCAGAGGAACACCATATATTTT CAISEFGLGQPQRNTIYF